What follows is one TCR beta chain and its context. Its antigen is not identified. The source of the sample is a study of beta chain features in type 1 diabetes. Findings and limits, study-wide: Shorter TCRB CDR3s, moderately but significantly so, marked every one of the four CD4+ subsets in Type 1 diabetes patients. Among type 1 diabetes patients, VDJ junctions had fewer insertions and more deletions. TCRB rearrangement may or may not be influenced by HLA type; here this remained unresolved.

Reverse transcription of all isolated RNA meant that expressed TCRB transcripts were sequenced. Profiled with immunoSEQ multiplex PCR; TCRdb holds only in-frame clones, not every one. Seen here are hundreds of thousands of clones, over 12% observed once, and the top ten hold 0.015% to 0.017%. Trimming removed 0 bases at V and 2 bases at J, with 12 bases between. CDR3 length: 16 residues. Germline loops: CDR1 SGDLS, CDR2 YYNGEE. The rearrangement uses TRBV9 and TRBJ2-4; a weak D match, TRBD2 (6 bases). The sample consisted of naive CD4+ T cells from blood. The sequence derives from a man younger than 35 with type 1 diabetes. The CDR3 loop reads CASSVATSGSKNIQYF. CDR3 sequence (DNA): TGTGCCAGCAGCGTAGCTACGAGCGGGTCCAAAAACATTCAGTACTTC. Variable domain in full (rest from reference TRBV9 and TRBJ2-4): DSGVTQTPKHLITATGQRVTLRCSPRSGDLSVYWYQQSLDQGLQFLIQYYNGEERAKGNILERFSAQQFPDLHSELNLSSLELGDSALYFCASSVATSGSKNIQYFGAGTRLSVL.